This T cell receptor (beta chain) is drawn from a study of human T cells and chemical hapten exposure. Turning to the study itself: Investigators sensitized about 2 cm by about 2 cm of upper inner arm skin with 2% DPC. Study findings and constraints: Those TCRs sitting above 1 in 1000 frequency stayed the same with DPC sensitization. Relative to controls, expanded TCRs formed significantly more large CDR3 similarity clusters.

This clonotype occurred many times. What it binds is not known. The CDR3 totals 17 residues. Trimming took off 5 bases at V and 4 bases at J, with 21 bases between the two ends. Per the germline V gene, CDR1 is LGHDT and CDR2 is YNNKEL (reference sequence). Time point defined: patch test 1, 2 weeks after DPC sensitization. Treatment given: therapeutic diphenylcyclopropenone sensitization with weekly scalp DPC. Those who donated were patients with alopecia, 18 to 70 years of age, and suitable for DPC. TCRdb re-analysed the RACE reads in MiXCR, keeping a single row per CDR3 protein. This table holds some 49,000 distinct CDR3 sequences, around 9.3% found once.

The gene calls are TRBV3-1 and TRBJ1-5; perhaps TRBD1 as D (6 bases). The source was whole blood, collected in connection with sensitization to the hapten diphenylcyclopropenone (DPC). This clonotype was obtained from a woman between 45 and 60 years old with alopecia areata. Some clones in this sample may be carry-over from other donors' samples. Here the CDR3 reads CASSSQGTGNTNQPQHF. DNA for the CDR3: TGTGCCAGCAGCTCTCAGGGGACCGGGAATACTAATCAGCCCCAGCATTTT.